This T cell receptor (beta chain) stems from a study of T cells in Graves' hyperthyroidism and ophthalmopathy. A remark on this clonotype: Antigen: not known.

Study-wide results and limits: In validation, the model predicted ophthalmopathy. These predictions came a median about 6.5 months before onset.

Uncontrolled infections, other autoimmune diseases, pregnancy or lactation led to exclusion of patients. RNA transcripts were the template for amplifying TCR beta CDR3 regions. The HTBI primer set served for first-round RT-PCR of the TCR CDR3. TCRdb independently ran MiXCR on the multiplex PCR reads; one entry per CDR3 protein. This repertoire shows 490,000 or so distinct CDR3 sequences, approximately 48% found once; its top ten account for about two fifths. Looked up from germline, CDR1 is SGHTA and CDR2 is FQGNSA. This CDR3 comprises 14 residues. Trimming pared 8 bases from V and 3 bases from J, leaving 17 bases between.

This chain links TRBV7-2 with TRBJ2-7, with D possibly TRBD1 on 6 matching bases. The source is an adult woman with Graves' disease, either hyperthyroidism or ophthalmopathy (not recorded which). Sequenced sample: peripheral blood or thyroid tissue (not recorded which). In DNA form, the CDR3 reads TGTGCCAGCGGCACAGGGAAGAGGTTCTACGAGCAGTACTTC. Its translation: CASGTGKRFYEQYF.